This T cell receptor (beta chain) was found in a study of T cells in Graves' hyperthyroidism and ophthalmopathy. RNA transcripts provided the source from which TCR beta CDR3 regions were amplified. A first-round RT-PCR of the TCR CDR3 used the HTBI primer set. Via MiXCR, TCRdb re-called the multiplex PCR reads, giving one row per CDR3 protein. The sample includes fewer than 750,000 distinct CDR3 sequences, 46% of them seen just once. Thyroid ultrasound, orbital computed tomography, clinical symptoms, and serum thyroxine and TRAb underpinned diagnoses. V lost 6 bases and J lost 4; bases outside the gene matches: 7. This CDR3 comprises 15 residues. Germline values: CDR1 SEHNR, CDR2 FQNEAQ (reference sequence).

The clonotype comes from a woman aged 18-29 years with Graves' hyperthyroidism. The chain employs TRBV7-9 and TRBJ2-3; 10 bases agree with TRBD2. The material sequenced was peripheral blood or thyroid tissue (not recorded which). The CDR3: CASSSPSGSSDTQYF. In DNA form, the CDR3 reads TGTGCCAGCAGTTCTCCTAGCGGGAGCTCAGATACGCAGTATTTT.